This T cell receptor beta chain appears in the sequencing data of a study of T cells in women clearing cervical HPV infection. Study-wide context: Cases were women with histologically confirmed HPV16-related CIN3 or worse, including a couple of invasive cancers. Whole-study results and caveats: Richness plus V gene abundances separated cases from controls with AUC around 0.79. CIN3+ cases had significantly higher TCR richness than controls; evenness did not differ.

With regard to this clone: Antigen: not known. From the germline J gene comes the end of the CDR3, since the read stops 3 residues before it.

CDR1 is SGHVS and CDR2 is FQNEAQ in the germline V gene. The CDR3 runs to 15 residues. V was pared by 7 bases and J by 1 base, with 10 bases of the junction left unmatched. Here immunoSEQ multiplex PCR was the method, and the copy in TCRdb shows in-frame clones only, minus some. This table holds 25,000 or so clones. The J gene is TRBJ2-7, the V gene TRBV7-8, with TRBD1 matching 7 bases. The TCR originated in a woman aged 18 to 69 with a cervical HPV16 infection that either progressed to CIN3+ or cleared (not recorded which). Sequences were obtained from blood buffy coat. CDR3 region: CASTPARGRSYEQYF. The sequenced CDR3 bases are TGTGCCAGCACCCCCGCTAGGGGGCGTTCCTACGAG.